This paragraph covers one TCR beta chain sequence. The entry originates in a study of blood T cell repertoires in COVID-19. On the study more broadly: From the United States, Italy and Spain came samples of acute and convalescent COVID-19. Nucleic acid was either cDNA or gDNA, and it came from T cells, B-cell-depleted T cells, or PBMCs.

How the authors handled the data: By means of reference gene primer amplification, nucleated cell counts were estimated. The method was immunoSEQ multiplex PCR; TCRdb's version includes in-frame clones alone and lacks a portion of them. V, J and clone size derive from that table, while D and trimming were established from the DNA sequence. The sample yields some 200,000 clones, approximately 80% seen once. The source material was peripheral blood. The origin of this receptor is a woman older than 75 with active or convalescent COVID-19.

The DNA for the CDR3 is TGTGCCAGCACCCCCGGGACTACTAACACCGGGGAGCTGTTTTTT. Encoded protein: CASTPGTTNTGELFF. V and J are TRBV9 and TRBJ2-2, with 7 bases identical to TRBD2. Germline assignment: CDR1 SGDLS and CDR2 YYNGEE. This CDR3 has 15 residues. Trimming at V came to 6 bases and at J to 2 bases, leaving 7 bases not matched to a gene.